The sequence of this T cell receptor (beta chain) was determined in a study of blood T cell repertoires in COVID-19. Across the study: The cDNA or gDNA used as material had been derived from T cells, B-cell-depleted T cells, or PBMCs.

Germline V gene data show CDR1 as LNHDA and CDR2 as SQIVND (reference sequence). Between the trimmed V and J ends, which lost 5 bases and 3 bases, there was a span of 19 bases. The CDR3 consists of 16 residues. The assay was immunoSEQ multiplex PCR, and TCRdb's table has in-frame clones only and misses some. The sample comprises 90,000 to 120,000 clones, about nine tenths of which are singletons, and under 1.5% rests with the top ten. This clonotype was obtained from a young woman with acute or convalescent COVID-19. The chain is built from TRBV19 and TRBJ1-1; weak D call: TRBD1 (6 bases). The material sequenced was peripheral blood. This CDR3 reads CASSPGLWGGHTEAFF. The CDR3 DNA reads as TGTGCCAGTAGTCCAGGTCTCTGGGGGGGGCACACTGAAGCTTTCTTT. Drawing the rest from reference TRBV19 and TRBJ1-1, the complete variable domain is DGGITQSPKYLFRKEGQNVTLSCEQNLNHDAMYWYRQDPGQGLRLIYYSQIVNDFQKGDIAEGYSVSREKKESFPLTVTSAQKNPTAFYLCASSPGLWGGHTEAFFGQGTRLTVV.